This TCR beta chain is drawn from a study of CD8+CD57+ T cells in acquired aplastic anemia. CDR3 and TCR beta VDJ profiling relied on a genomic DNA template. TCRdb independently ran MiXCR on the reads; one entry per CDR3 protein. The table lists hundreds of thousands of distinct CDR3 sequences, approximately 82% of them singletons. V dropped 4 bases and J dropped 3 bases, with 17 bases sitting between them. This CDR3 has 16 amino acids. Germline CDR1 reads SGHDT; CDR2 reads YYEEEE. CD8+CD57+ cell expansion had been shown by flow cytometry in patients chosen for sequencing. The V call is TRBV5-6, the J call TRBJ2-1; D is unresolved. The sample comprised sorted CD4+, CD8+, or CD8+CD57+ T cells (not recorded which) from PBMCs. The clonotype was recovered from a human donor with aplastic anemia. CDR3 region: CASSPVDGPLYNEQFF. The CDR3 DNA sequence: TGTGCCAGCAGCCCCGTTGACGGGCCACTCTACAATGAGCAGTTCTTC.